Following are 11 T cell receptor beta chains from one sample sequenced in a study of shared clonotypes between healthy human individuals. Clones were sequenced by immunoSEQ multiplex PCR, and TCRdb holds only the in-frame ones, with some missing. The sample consists of approximately 640,000 clones, roughly 88% of them appearing once. Source material: memory CD8+ T cells from PBMCs. This sample's subset: CD45RO+ cells pooled with CCR7-negative TemRA cells. The origin of the receptors is a man between 18 and 35 years old in good health. Some clones in this sample may be carry-over from other donors' samples.

The chain recombines TRBV4-3 with TRBJ2-3, with TRBD1 matching over 8 bases. CDR1 and CDR2 from the germline V gene are LGHNA and YSLEER. The junction had 11 bases not matched to a gene; V was cut back by 4 bases and J by 2 bases. The CDR3 runs to 17 residues. CDR3 in amino acids: CASSPGAAGGLTDTQYF. CDR3 bases: TGCGCCAGCAGCCCCGGAGCGGCAGGGGGCCTCACAGATACGCAGTATTTT.

The chain is built from TRBV6-1 and TRBJ1-6; tentatively, D is TRBD1 (6 bases). V lost 6 bases, J lost 7 bases, and 13 bases lay in between. CDR3 size: 14 residues. In germline, CDR1 is MNHNS, CDR2 SASEGT. In nucleotides, the CDR3 is TGTGCCAGCAGGGACAGCCTGATAAATTCACCCCTCCACTTT. Amino acids: CASRDSLINSPLHF.

Here the CDR3 reads CASSLFYRGQGGEQYF. The CDR3 bases are TGTGCCAGCAGCTTATTCTACAGGGGGCAGGGAGGCGAGCAGTACTTC. V gene TRBV13 combines with J gene TRBJ2-7; 9 positions match TRBD1. Per the germline V gene, CDR1 is PRHDT and CDR2 is FYEKMQ (reference sequence). V was pared by 2 bases and J by 6 bases, with 11 bases of the junction left unmatched. This CDR3 contains 16 residues.

The chain is built from TRBV19 and TRBJ1-1; D call uncertain. Germline V gene lookup returns CDR1 LNHDA and CDR2 SQIVND (reference sequence). V gave up 3 bases and J gave up 6 bases, with 14 bases separating them. The CDR3 is 14 amino acids. CDR3 sequence reads: CASSIGVLYPEAFF. Written as DNA, the CDR3 is TGTGCCAGTAGTATCGGCGTACTATACCCTGAAGCTTTCTTT. Full variable domain (rest looked up from reference TRBV19 and TRBJ1-1): DGGITQSPKYLFRKEGQNVTLSCEQNLNHDAMYWYRQDPGQGLRLIYYSQIVNDFQKGDIAEGYSVSREKKESFPLTVTSAQKNPTAFYLCASSIGVLYPEAFFGQGTRLTVV.

This chain links TRBV11-3 with TRBJ2-7; D might be TRBD1 (8 bases). The CDR3 is 13 amino acids. Germline loops: CDR1 SGHNT, CDR2 YENEEA. Between the trimmed V and J ends, which lost 11 bases and 6 bases, there was a span of 20 bases. The CDR3 region is CAWEDREGSEQYF. In DNA form, the CDR3 reads TGTGCCTGGGAGGACAGGGAGGGGAGCGAGCAGTACTTC.

The rearrangement links TRBV5-1 to TRBJ1-1; D gene ambiguous. The CDR3 contains 15 residues. Germline CDR1 and CDR2: SGHRS and YFSETQ. V lost 0 bases and J 1 base, leaving 10 bases between the germline ends. The CDR3 reads CASSLVGSKNTEAFF. For the CDR3, the DNA is TGCGCCAGCAGCTTGGTAGGGTCGAAGAACACTGAAGCTTTCTTT.

The V gene is TRBV27, the J gene TRBJ2-3; TRBD2 agrees at 9 bases. The length of the CDR3 is 16 residues. With V trimmed by 5 bases and J by 0 bases, 6 bases remained unmatched. From germline, CDR1 is MNHEY and CDR2 SMNVEV (reference sequence). The CDR3 sequence is CASSPSSGESTDTQYF. The CDR3 nucleotides read TGTGCCAGCAGTCCGTCTAGCGGGGAAAGCACAGATACGCAGTATTTT.

The V and J genes are TRBV9 and TRBJ1-1, with D possibly matching TRBD1 (6 bases). V lost 4 bases and J lost 8, with 18 bases in between. CDR1 is SGDLS and CDR2 is YYNGEE in the germline V gene. This CDR3 is 14 amino acids long. The CDR3 is CASSPFGGAIEAFF. As DNA, the CDR3 is TGTGCCAGCAGCCCCTTCGGGGGGGCCATCGAAGCTTTCTTT.

V is TRBV27 and J is TRBJ1-2, with D uncertain. Trimming removed 4 bases from V and 5 bases from J, with 14 bases in between. The CDR3 runs to 14 residues. The V gene's germline CDR1 is MNHEY and CDR2 SMNVEV (reference sequence). The CDR3 coding sequence is TGTGCCAGCAGTTCAAACCGGGATGTATATGGCTACACCTTC. Residues: CASSSNRDVYGYTF.

The V call is TRBV6-1, the J call TRBJ2-7; 8 nucleotides agree with TRBD1. Germline assignment: CDR1 MNHNS and CDR2 SASEGT. J was trimmed by 4 bases and V by 5 bases; bases with no gene match: 10. The CDR3 contains 15 residues. The CDR3 here is CASSIDRGLGYEQYF. CDR3 DNA: TGTGCCAGCAGTATAGACAGGGGCTTGGGTTACGAGCAGTACTTC.

The chain joins TRBV28 to TRBJ1-1; D unresolved. The CDR3 extends over 15 amino acids. Deletions cut 6 bases from V and 3 bases from J, with 17 bases between. CDR1 MDHEN and CDR2 SYDVKM come from the germline V gene. The CDR3 is CASSPETFGDTEAFF. The CDR3 DNA reads as TGTGCCAGCAGCCCCGAGACCTTCGGGGACACTGAAGCTTTCTTT.